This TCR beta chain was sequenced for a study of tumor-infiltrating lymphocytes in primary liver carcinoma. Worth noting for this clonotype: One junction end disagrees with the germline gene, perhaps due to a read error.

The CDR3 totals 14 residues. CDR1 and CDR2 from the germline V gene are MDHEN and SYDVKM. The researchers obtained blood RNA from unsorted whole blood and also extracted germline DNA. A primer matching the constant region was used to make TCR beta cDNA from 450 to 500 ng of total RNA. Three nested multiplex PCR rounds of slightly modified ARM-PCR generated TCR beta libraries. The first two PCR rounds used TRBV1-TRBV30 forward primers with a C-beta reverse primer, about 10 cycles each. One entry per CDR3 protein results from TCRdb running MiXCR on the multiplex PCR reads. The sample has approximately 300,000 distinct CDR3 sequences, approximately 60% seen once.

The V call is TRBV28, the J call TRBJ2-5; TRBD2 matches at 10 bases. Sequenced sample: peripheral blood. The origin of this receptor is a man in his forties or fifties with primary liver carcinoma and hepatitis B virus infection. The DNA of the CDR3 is TGTACCAGCAGCTCGCTAGCGGGAGAAGAGACCCAGCACTTC. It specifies CTSSSLAGEETQHF.